A selection of T cell receptor beta chains follows, all from one sample in a study of blood T cells in healthy people across ages. TCRdb ran MiXCR on the 5' RACE reads and lists one entry per CDR3 protein. This table has 760,000 or so distinct CDR3 sequences, more than 20% appearing once. This sample was shared with a second study, whose subject was T cells of mothers and their children.

The sequencing sample was made of blood. The source is a boy younger than 18 in good health. Both conserved end residues are part of each CDR3. A D gene is named only where the DNA matches it firmly. The size of a clone is reported for some rows only, either as once, few or many, or as a class for expanded clones.

d_call	j_call	clone_size	v_call	cdr3_aa	cdr3_nt
NA	TRBJ2-5	NA	TRBV4-1	CASSQAPAEETQYF	TGCGCCAGCAGCCAAGCGCCGGCGGAGGAGACCCAGTACTTC
NA	TRBJ2-1	NA	TRBV9	CASSLGAAYEYNEQFF	TGTGCCAGCAGTCTCGGAGCAGCGTATGAGTACAATGAGCAGTTCTTC
NA	TRBJ2-5	NA	TRBV5-1	CASSFPARPETQYF	TGCGCCAGCAGCTTTCCCGCGAGACCAGAGACCCAGTACTTC
TRBD2	TRBJ2-1	NA	TRBV20-1	CSARILAAYNEQFF	TGCAGTGCTAGGATCCTAGCGGCCTACAATGAGCAGTTCTTC
NA	TRBJ2-5	NA	TRBV27	CASTGRPGLPETQYF	TGTGCCAGCACTGGCCGTCCGGGACTTCCAGAGACCCAGTACTTC
NA	TRBJ1-1	NA	TRBV9	CASSVGGTQRSTEAFF	TGTGCCAGCAGCGTAGGTGGCACCCAGCGGAGTACTGAAGCTTTCTTT
NA	TRBJ2-1	NA	TRBV7-9	CASSFVRIQNNEQFF	TGTGCCAGCAGCTTTGTTAGAATTCAAAACAATGAGCAGTTCTTC
TRBD2	TRBJ2-1	NA	TRBV12-3/TRBV12-4	CASSFGGERNEQFF	TGTGCCAGCAGTTTTGGGGGGGAGAGGAATGAGCAGTTCTTC
TRBD2	TRBJ2-1	few	TRBV4-2	CASSQEPWTRNTDEQFF	TGTGCCAGCAGCCAAGAACCCTGGACTAGAAATACCGATGAGCAGTTCTTC
NA	TRBJ2-7	few	TRBV29-1	CSVTAISYEQYF	TGCAGCGTGACAGCGATCTCCTACGAGCAGTACTTC
TRBD2	TRBJ2-1	few	TRBV6-2/TRBV6-3	CASRSSGGLGHEQFF	TGTGCCAGCAGATCTAGCGGGGGGCTTGGCCATGAGCAGTTCTTC
NA	TRBJ2-7	few	TRBV12-3/TRBV12-4	CASSLSTTYEQYF	TGTGCCAGCAGTTTGTCGACCACCTACGAGCAGTACTTC
NA	TRBJ1-2	NA	TRBV12-3/TRBV12-4	CASSFVSGDGYGYTF	TGTGCCAGCAGTTTCGTATCCGGGGACGGCTATGGCTACACCTTC
NA	TRBJ2-1	NA	TRBV29-1	CSAFMQPAYNEQFF	TGCAGCGCCTTTATGCAACCCGCTTACAATGAGCAGTTCTTC
NA	TRBJ1-1	few	TRBV9	CASSSHRNEAFF	TGTGCCAGCAGCTCTCACAGAAATGAAGCTTTCTTT
TRBD2	TRBJ2-2	few	TRBV3-1	CASSPSWRERVGELFF	TGTGCCAGCAGCCCCTCGTGGCGGGAGAGGGTCGGGGAGCTGTTTTTT
NA	TRBJ2-2	NA	TRBV7-9	CASSFGDTGELFF	TGTGCCAGCAGCTTCGGAGATACCGGGGAGCTGTTTTTT
TRBD2	TRBJ2-5	NA	TRBV7-6	CASSDGTSGRKTQYF	TGTGCCAGCAGCGACGGGACTAGCGGGAGGAAGACCCAGTACTTC
NA	TRBJ1-4	few	TRBV20-1	CSVQGIAEKLFF	TGCAGTGTCCAGGGGATAGCAGAAAAACTGTTTTTT
TRBD2	TRBJ2-1	few	TRBV20-1	CSLAGGSSYNEQFF	TGCAGTTTAGCGGGAGGGAGCTCCTACAATGAGCAGTTCTTC
NA	TRBJ1-5	many	TRBV4-2	CASSHPAEGMSNQPQHF	TGTGCCAGCAGCCATCCCGCGGAAGGGATGAGCAATCAGCCCCAGCATTTT
TRBD1	TRBJ1-2	few	TRBV15	CATSRDRTGASGYTF	TGTGCCACCAGCAGAGATCGGACAGGGGCGTCTGGCTACACCTTC
NA	TRBJ2-7	NA	TRBV4-3	CASSLRRFYEQYF	TGCGCCAGCAGCCTTCGACGCTTCTACGAGCAGTACTTC
TRBD2	TRBJ2-1	NA	TRBV25-1	CASKASGIYNEQFF	TGTGCCAGCAAGGCTAGCGGGATCTACAATGAGCAGTTCTTC
NA	TRBJ2-7	few	TRBV2	CASLNERGPYEQYF	TGTGCCAGCCTCAACGAACGGGGACCCTACGAGCAGTACTTC
TRBD1	TRBJ2-7	NA	TRBV29-1	CSVEDGDRVDEQYF	TGCAGCGTTGAAGATGGGGACAGGGTCGACGAGCAGTACTTC
NA	TRBJ2-5	NA	TRBV19	CATLNPGAGETQYF	TGTGCCACCTTGAACCCGGGGGCCGGGGAGACCCAGTACTTC
NA	TRBJ2-6	NA	TRBV27	CASSSRVTSGANVLTF	TGTGCCAGCAGTTCCAGGGTAACCTCTGGGGCCAACGTCCTGACTTTC
TRBD1	TRBJ2-1	many	TRBV29-1	CSVGGIFGQGAGEQFF	TGCAGCGTTGGGGGGATCTTTGGACAGGGGGCTGGTGAGCAGTTCTTC
NA	TRBJ2-3	NA	TRBV29-1	CSSRPLFTDTQYF	TGCAGCTCACGACCCTTATTCACAGATACGCAGTATTTT
NA	TRBJ1-4	few	TRBV5-1	CASGPGQINEKLFF	TGCGCCAGCGGCCCCGGACAGATTAATGAAAAACTGTTTTTT
NA	TRBJ1-6	NA	TRBV3-1	CASSQGRARYNSPLHF	TGTGCCAGCAGCCAAGGGCGTGCCAGATATAATTCACCCCTCCACTTT
NA	TRBJ2-3	few	TRBV6-5	CASSYSSWAGGTDTQYF	TGTGCCAGCAGTTACTCGTCATGGGCAGGGGGCACAGATACGCAGTATTTT
NA	TRBJ2-7	NA	TRBV5-4	CASSLRDSTYEQYF	TGTGCCAGCAGCTTGAGGGACTCCACCTACGAGCAGTACTTC
TRBD1	TRBJ2-5	NA	TRBV6-5	CASSFRDRAQETQYF	TGTGCCAGCAGTTTTCGGGACAGGGCTCAAGAGACCCAGTACTTC
NA	TRBJ1-2	few	TRBV5-1	CASSFEGFYGYTF	TGCGCCAGCAGCTTTGAAGGATTCTATGGCTACACCTTC
NA	TRBJ2-5	NA	TRBV18	CASSENLQETQYF	TGTGCCAGCTCAGAGAATCTTCAAGAGACCCAGTACTTC
TRBD1	TRBJ2-5	few	TRBV20-1	CSARHRDRDLVTQYF	TGCAGTGCTAGGCACCGGGACAGAGACCTTGTGACCCAGTACTTC
NA	TRBJ2-2	NA	TRBV7-2	CASSFLSRTGNTGELFF	TGTGCCAGCAGCTTTTTGTCCAGGACGGGGAACACCGGGGAGCTGTTTTTT
NA	TRBJ2-7	few	TRBV20-1	CSARDSERLYEQYF	TGCAGTGCTAGAGATTCAGAAAGGCTCTACGAGCAGTACTTC
NA	TRBJ2-5	few	TRBV4-3	CASSQERRGPWETQYF	TGCGCCAGCAGCCAAGAAAGGAGGGGGCCGTGGGAGACCCAGTACTTC
TRBD2	TRBJ2-7	NA	TRBV6-2/TRBV6-3	CASSYSTSGGLSTYEQYF	TGTGCCAGCAGTTACTCGACCAGCGGGGGCCTATCAACCTACGAGCAGTACTTC
TRBD1	TRBJ1-1	NA	TRBV12-3/TRBV12-4	CASSDPRQGTEAFF	TGTGCCAGCAGTGACCCCCGACAGGGCACTGAAGCTTTCTTT
TRBD2	TRBJ2-5	few	TRBV7-8	CASSLLTSWETQYF	TGTGCCAGCAGCTTATTGACTAGCTGGGAGACCCAGTACTTC
NA	TRBJ1-2	NA	TRBV6-5	CASSRLRDLYGYTF	TGTGCCAGCAGTCGCCTCCGGGACCTATATGGCTACACCTTC
NA	TRBJ2-7	few	TRBV5-5	CASSFGHPYEQYF	TGTGCCAGCAGCTTTGGACACCCCTACGAGCAGTACTTC
NA	TRBJ1-2	NA	TRBV29-1	CSVEDLAGYTF	TGCAGCGTTGAAGACCTGGCGGGCTACACCTTC
NA	TRBJ2-5	NA	TRBV2	CASSWRIQETQYF	TGTGCCAGCAGTTGGAGGATCCAAGAGACCCAGTACTTC
NA	TRBJ2-2	few	TRBV29-1	CSVERAGVSGELFF	TGCAGCGTTGAGCGGGCAGGAGTGAGTGGGGAGCTGTTTTTT
NA	TRBJ2-1	NA	TRBV3-1	CASDGGEGVNEQFF	TGTGCCAGCGATGGGGGAGAAGGGGTCAATGAGCAGTTCTTC
TRBD2	TRBJ2-5	few	TRBV4-1	CASSGSGGWQETQYF	TGCGCCAGCAGCGGAAGCGGGGGATGGCAAGAGACCCAGTACTTC
NA	TRBJ2-5	NA	TRBV24-1	CVTSDHQEQETQYF	TGTGTCACCAGTGATCACCAGGAGCAAGAGACCCAGTACTTC
NA	TRBJ2-5	few	TRBV29-1	CSVEWRVETQYF	TGCAGCGTTGAATGGCGCGTTGAGACCCAGTACTTC